Presented here are 25 T cell receptor beta chains from one specimen sequenced in a study of T cell repertoires in cytomegalovirus infection. TCRdb passed the reads through MiXCR, listing each CDR3 protein once. In the table there are approximately 500,000 distinct CDR3 sequences, more than 15% of which are singletons. The sample consisted of CD8+ T cells from PBMCs. The receptor source for this set is a human donor in good health (CMV status not recorded). Some clones in this sample may be carry-over from other donors' samples.

The chain carries TRBV6-1 and TRBJ1-1; D is perhaps TRBD1 (6 bases). The CDR3 sequence is 14 residues long. Germline lookup yields CDR1 MNHNS and CDR2 SASEGT. V dropped 7 bases and J dropped 3 bases, with 15 bases sitting between them. This chain's CDR3 is CASMKGGAYTEAFF. The CDR3 nucleotides read TGTGCCAGCATGAAAGGGGGGGCCTACACTGAAGCTTTCTTT.

This chain links TRBV24-1 with TRBJ2-1; TRBD1 matches 7 bases. With 6 bases clipped from V and 3 bases from J, the junction kept 7 bases outside the gene matches. The CDR3 is 15 residues long. The germline V gene encodes CDR1 KGHDR and CDR2 SFDVKD. CDR3 sequence reads: CATSPHRTGYNEQFF. DNA for the CDR3: TGTGCCACCAGTCCCCATAGGACAGGCTACAATGAGCAGTTCTTC.

The genes are TRBV28 and TRBJ2-2; TRBD1 matches at 10 bases. After removal of 2 bases from V and 6 bases from J, the junction contained 3 bases not matched to a gene. The CDR3 has 15 residues. The germline V gene has CDR1 MDHEN and CDR2 SYDVKM. The CDR3 reads CASSLDRGRPGELFF. The CDR3 nucleotides read TGTGCCAGCAGTTTAGACAGGGGGCGACCCGGGGAGCTGTTTTTT.

The sample holds many counts of this clonotype. The rearrangement uses TRBV27 and TRBJ2-7; 8 bases are a match to TRBD1. Unmatched junction bases numbered 11, after V lost 4 bases and J lost 0 bases. There are 17 residues in the CDR3. The V gene's germline CDR1 is MNHEY and CDR2 SMNVEV (reference sequence). The CDR3 DNA follows: TGTGCCAGCAGTTACTCCTCCGGGGACAGGAGCTCCTACGAGCAGTACTTC. It yields the protein CASSYSSGDRSSYEQYF.

There are a few counts of this clonotype. J is TRBJ2-7 and V is TRBV5-1; TRBD2 matches at 7 bases. The CDR3 totals 16 residues. The V gene end was trimmed by 4 bases and the J gene end by 2 bases; junction bases not matched to a gene: 12. Germline V gene data show CDR1 as SGHRS and CDR2 as YFSETQ. The CDR3 coding sequence is TGCGCCAGCAGCCCGGGCTCGGGGGAGGGCCCCTACGAGCAGTACTTC. It translates to CASSPGSGEGPYEQYF.

This clonotype was seen a handful of times. The rearrangement links TRBV6-1 to TRBJ2-5, with TRBD1 matching over 7 bases. CDR1 is MNHNS, CDR2 SASEGT, per germline. CDR3 length: 16 residues. V lost 1 base to trimming and J lost 2 bases; unmatched junction nucleotides: 7. CDR3 loop: CASSEGDSSFQETQYF. The CDR3 DNA sequence: TGTGCCAGCAGTGAAGGGGACAGCTCATTTCAAGAGACCCAGTACTTC.

This clonotype was counted between two and nine times. This could be a read error, since a much larger clone is one nucleotide away. DNA of the CDR3: TGTGCCAGCAGCTCGCTACAGGGGAGGGATCAGTTCTTC. It is translated as CASSSLQGRDQFF. The rearrangement links TRBV7-6 to TRBJ2-1, with D perhaps assigned TRBD1 or TRBD2 (7 bases each). CDR3 length: 13 residues. Trimming cost V 4 bases and J 13 bases, with 17 bases left between them. The germline V gene encodes CDR1 SGHVS and CDR2 FNYEAQ.

This clonotype was recorded many times. The rearrangement links TRBV6-5 to TRBJ2-7; D tentatively reads TRBD1 or TRBD2 (6 bases each). The CDR3 totals 16 residues. From germline, CDR1 is MNHEY and CDR2 SVGAGI. With 8 bases removed from V and 2 bases from J, the gap between germline ends came to 22 bases. The CDR3 DNA is TGTGCCAGCGACCCCCAGGGGCGGGATGGGGCCTACGAGCAGTACTTC. As protein: CASDPQGRDGAYEQYF.

This clonotype was found many times. V usage is TRBV7-9 and J usage is TRBJ2-6; no reliable D call. The CDR3 loop spans 14 amino acids. V was pared by 8 bases and J by 2 bases, with 10 bases between. Germline CDR1 SEHNR, CDR2 FQNEAQ (reference sequence). In DNA form, the CDR3 reads TGTGCCAGCCCTCCCGAGGCTGGGGCCAACGTCCTGACTTTC. This codes for CASPPEAGANVLTF.

This clonotype turned up a few times. V usage is TRBV15 and J usage is TRBJ2-1; 7 bases match TRBD1. CDR3 size: 15 residues. With 5 bases clipped from V and 7 bases from J, the junction kept 11 bases outside the gene matches. From germline, CDR1 is LNHNV and CDR2 YYDKDF (reference sequence). CDR3 bases: TGTGCCACCAGCGGGGGACAGTTCTCGTGGAATGAGCAGTTCTTC. Translating it yields CATSGGQFSWNEQFF.

This clonotype was observed a few times. The chain uses TRBV5-6 and TRBJ1-1; 7 bases are shared with TRBD1. CDR1 is SGHDT, CDR2 YYEEEE, per germline. CDR3 length equals 13 residues. V shed 4 bases, J shed 5 bases, and the junction held 5 bases outside the gene matches. DNA of the CDR3: TGTGCCAGCAGCCCCCCACAGGGGACTGAAGCTTTCTTT. Translating it yields CASSPPQGTEAFF. Based on the CDR3 plus reference TRBV5-6 and TRBJ1-1, the full variable domain is DAGVTQSPTHLIKTRGQQVTLRCSPKSGHDTVSWYQQALGQGPQFIFQYYEEEERQRGNFPDRFSGHQFPNYSSELNVNALLLGDSALYLCASSPPQGTEAFFGQGTRLTVV.

This clonotype was detected ten times or more. CDR3 residues: CASSSPGSHTEAFF. Here the CDR3 DNA reads TGTGCCAGCAGCTCACCGGGATCTCACACTGAAGCTTTCTTT. The genes are TRBV7-6 and TRBJ1-1; D remains unclear. V was clipped by 4 bases and J by 3 bases, with 12 bases between them. This CDR3 spans 14 amino acids. Looked up from germline, CDR1 is SGHVS and CDR2 is FNYEAQ.

This clonotype appeared once. This chain's CDR3 is CSVEDRQGEGYGYTF. DNA of the CDR3: TGCAGCGTTGAAGATAGGCAGGGCGAAGGGTATGGCTACACCTTC. The chain employs TRBV29-1 and TRBJ1-2; the D gene is possibly TRBD1 (5 bases). The CDR3 has 15 residues. CDR1 SQVTM and CDR2 ANQGSEA come from the germline V gene. V gave up 0 bases and J gave up 5 bases, with 16 bases separating them. The full variable domain, completed using reference TRBV29-1 and TRBJ1-2, is SAVISQKPSRDICQRGTSLTIQCQVDSQVTMMFWYRQQPGQSLTLIATANQGSEATYESGFVIDKFPISRPNLTFSTLTVSNMSPEDSSIYLCSVEDRQGEGYGYTFGSGTRLTVV.

The chain joins TRBV9 to TRBJ2-1; D may be TRBD2 (5 bases). The CDR3 contains 12 residues. V was trimmed by 0 bases and J by 8 bases, leaving 6 bases between them. CDR1 and CDR2 from the germline V gene are SGDLS and YYNGEE. The chain's CDR3 is CASSVDGDEQFF. Written as DNA, the CDR3 is TGTGCCAGCAGCGTAGACGGGGATGAGCAGTTCTTC.

For this clonotype: With a much larger clone just one base away, this may be a read error. The chain has TRBV7-3 and TRBJ1-2, with no clear D. Germline V lookup: CDR1 SGHTA, CDR2 FQGTGA. Trimming took off 4 bases at V and 6 bases at J, with 15 bases between the two ends. The CDR3 has 14 residues. The CDR3 region is CASSSLPLNDGYTF. The CDR3 DNA is TGTGCCAGCAGCTCCCTACCCCTGAACGATGGCTACACCTTC.

This clonotype was detected ten times or more. J is TRBJ2-1 and V is TRBV7-9, with 8 bases that match TRBD2. The CDR3 is 14 amino acids. Germline V gives CDR1 SEHNR, CDR2 FQNEAQ (reference sequence). The V and J ends lost 5 bases and 7 bases, in that order; junction bases with no gene match: 7. The CDR3 DNA is TGTGCCAGCAGCACCGGGGGGGCGGGAAATGAGCAGTTCTTC. Its protein product is CASSTGGAGNEQFF.

Turning to this clonotype: A much larger clone sits a single nucleotide away, making a read error possible. The V gene is TRBV20-1, the J gene TRBJ2-1, with D perhaps TRBD2 (5 bases). The CDR3 is 14 residues long. From germline, CDR1 is DFQATT and CDR2 SNEGSKA (reference sequence). Here the CDR3 DNA reads TGCAGTGCTAGAGAACTAGGGTCCTACAATGAGCAGCTCTTC. As protein: CSARELGSYNEQLF.

The V gene is TRBV20-1, the J gene TRBJ2-5; D is undetermined. This CDR3 is built from 15 residues. Germline assignment: CDR1 DFQATT and CDR2 SNEGSKA (reference sequence). The germline V and J ends were trimmed by 6 bases and 6 bases, with 23 bases remaining between them. CDR3: CSASRSRPRMQTQYF. The CDR3 bases are TGCAGTGCAAGCAGATCGAGGCCCCGGATGCAGACCCAGTACTTC.

The V gene is TRBV19, the J gene TRBJ2-1; D not certain. Trimming pared 1 base from V and 8 bases from J, leaving 6 bases between. Germline assignment: CDR1 LNHDA and CDR2 SQIVND (reference sequence). The CDR3 is 12 amino acids. In DNA, the CDR3 is TGTGCCAGTAGTATAGGGGTCGATGAGCAGTTCTTC. It translates to CASSIGVDEQFF.

This chain connects TRBV19 to TRBJ2-7; 10 positions agree with TRBD2. The CDR3 spans 15 residues. V gave up 1 base and J gave up 1 base; unmatched junction bases: 1. Germline-derived CDR1 and CDR2 are LNHDA and SQIVND (reference sequence). The CDR3: CASSIAAGGSYEQYF. DNA of the CDR3: TGTGCCAGTAGTATAGCAGCGGGAGGGTCCTACGAGCAGTACTTC. Looking up the rest from reference TRBV19 and TRBJ2-7 gives the full variable domain: DGGITQSPKYLFRKEGQNVTLSCEQNLNHDAMYWYRQDPGQGLRLIYYSQIVNDFQKGDIAEGYSVSREKKESFPLTVTSAQKNPTAFYLCASSIAAGGSYEQYFGPGTRLTVT.

The gene calls are TRBV9 and TRBJ2-7; D unclear. The length of the CDR3 is 14 residues. The V gene lost 4 bases and the J gene lost 1 base, with 12 bases spanning the gap. The germline V gene has CDR1 SGDLS and CDR2 YYNGEE. CDR3 protein: CASSPLLESYEQYF. In DNA, the CDR3 is TGTGCCAGCAGCCCCCTCCTGGAGTCCTACGAGCAGTACTTC.

V and J are TRBV5-1 and TRBJ2-7; D is uncertain. Trimming pared 2 bases from V and 6 bases from J, leaving 12 bases between. CDR3 length: 13 residues. Germline V gives CDR1 SGHRS, CDR2 YFSETQ. For the CDR3, the DNA is TGCGCCAGCAGCTTCGGCTCGCCCAGCGAGCAGTACTTC. Its protein is CASSFGSPSEQYF. The full variable domain, rest sourced from reference TRBV5-1 and TRBJ2-7, is KAGVTQTPRYLIKTRGQQVTLSCSPISGHRSVSWYQQTPGQGLQFLFEYFSETQRNKGNFPGRFSGRQFSNSRSEMNVSTLELGDSALYLCASSFGSPSEQYFGPGTRLTVT.

The chain joins TRBV10-3 to TRBJ2-7; D perhaps matches TRBD1 (6 bases). Germline CDR1 and CDR2: ENHRY and SYGVKD. CDR3 size: 13 residues. Trimming took 4 bases from V and 7 from J, leaving 14 bases between them. The DNA for the CDR3 is TGTGCCATCAGTGCCCCTGGGGGCTGGGAGCAGTACTTC. This codes for CAISAPGGWEQYF.

This clonotype appeared many times. CDR3 in amino acids: CASSSILERTSGRYYNEQFF. The CDR3 nucleotides are TGTGCCAGCAGCTCAATACTAGAGAGGACTAGCGGGAGATACTACAATGAGCAGTTCTTC. This rearrangement joins TRBV7-9 to TRBJ2-1; 13 nucleotides match TRBD2. The germline CDR1 and CDR2 sequences are SEHNR and FQNEAQ (reference sequence). Losses at the gene ends were 4 bases for V and 3 bases for J; bases not matched to a gene: 15. The CDR3 length is 20 residues.

This clonotype has a count of ten or more. V gene TRBV6-5 combines with J gene TRBJ2-5; 10 bases line up with TRBD2. CDR3 length equals 13 residues. The ends lost 10 bases at V and 5 bases at J; junction bases unmatched: 7. The germline V gene has CDR1 MNHEY and CDR2 SVGAGI. This CDR3 is CAIKRTSGETQYF. In DNA form, the CDR3 reads TGTGCCATAAAAAGGACTAGCGGTGAGACCCAGTACTTC.